A selection of T cell receptor beta chains follows, all from one sample in a study of metastatic and nonmetastatic thyroid tumors. Through MiXCR, TCRdb re-clonotyped the PCR reads. The sample lists about 39,000 clones; approximately 20% were seen once. The sequenced sample was tumor tissue. The receptor set was obtained from a female donor with papillary thyroid cancer or a benign thyroid nodule (not recorded which). Some clones in this sample may be carry-over from other donors' samples. The CDR3 runs from the conserved cysteine through the conserved F or W.

V	J	CDR3
TRBV12-5	TRBJ2-1	CASGLVRGTGYNEQFF
TRBV11-2	TRBJ2-7	CASSRSAGTGTYEQYF
TRBV6-2/TRBV6-3	TRBJ2-7	CASSPGTGYHEQYF
TRBV12-3/TRBV12-4	TRBJ2-2	CASSLYPGGGFTEELFF
TRBV30	TRBJ2-3	CAWSGSGGSVDTQYF
TRBV6-5	TRBJ2-2	CASSYLGNTGYLFF
TRBV28	TRBJ2-7	CASTSWAVSSYEQYF
TRBV24-1	TRBJ2-1	CATSDDGSGVDNEQFF
TRBV27	TRBJ2-3	CASGWDTQYF
TRBV20-1	TRBJ2-5	CSAQLGTGLETQYF
TRBV4-1	TRBJ2-2	CASTPGQGRTGELFF
TRBV24-1	TRBJ2-2	CATRGVANTGELFF
TRBV19	TRBJ2-7	CASKGRQGANEQYF
TRBV12-3/TRBV12-4	TRBJ2-3	CASTQTLSTDTQYF
TRBV2	TRBJ1-5	CASRSAYSNQPQHF
TRBV20-1	TRBJ1-2	CSARGATENYGYTF
TRBV3-1	TRBJ2-7	CASSHFSGDGGEQYF
TRBV7-9	TRBJ1-1	CASSLTPTEAFF
TRBV19	TRBJ2-1	CASSLVVVNNEQFF
TRBV6-1	TRBJ2-2	CASSKTGLNTGELFF
TRBV20-1	TRBJ2-1	CSARARQMSYNEQFF
TRBV6-4	TRBJ2-2	CASSAQGRGTGELFF
TRBV7-6	TRBJ2-1	CASSLWSSGGVSYYNEQFF
TRBV7-9	TRBJ1-3	CAYRRGSGNTIYF
TRBV20-1	TRBJ2-5	CSAKDSAGIVETQYF
TRBV12-3/TRBV12-4	TRBJ2-3	CASSLGSGGRTDTQYF
TRBV20-1	TRBJ2-3	CSASIRLPLTDTQYF
TRBV28	TRBJ2-3	CASSLSADTQYF
TRBV9	TRBJ2-4	CASSGGLGLAKNIQYF
TRBV27	TRBJ2-1	CASSPGRLNNEQFF
TRBV4-1	TRBJ1-6	CASSQEGDAGSPLHF
TRBV2	TRBJ1-2	CASSETMIYGYTF
TRBV30	TRBJ1-2	CAWSERLGGYGYTF
TRBV5-1	TRBJ2-3	CASSAGLATDTQYF
TRBV3-1	TRBJ1-2	CASSPQGYGYTF
TRBV6-1	TRBJ2-7	CASSARGEPDYEQYF
TRBV10-3	TRBJ2-1	CASGHGDDEQSF
TRBV6-1	TRBJ2-2	CASSPNPGTGELFF
TRBV5-1	TRBJ2-1	CASSLLAGRLVF
TRBV10-3	TRBJ2-5	CAISGNHLSGGASTQYF
TRBV28	TRBJ2-7	CASIGQGLAGGRGRQYF
TRBV5-1	TRBJ1-2	CASSLRPWGGVYGYTF
TRBV9	TRBJ2-1	CASSVVPDRVKQFF
TRBV7-9	TRBJ2-3	CASSARGIQYF
TRBV10-1	TRBJ2-3	CASSDSRSTDTQYF